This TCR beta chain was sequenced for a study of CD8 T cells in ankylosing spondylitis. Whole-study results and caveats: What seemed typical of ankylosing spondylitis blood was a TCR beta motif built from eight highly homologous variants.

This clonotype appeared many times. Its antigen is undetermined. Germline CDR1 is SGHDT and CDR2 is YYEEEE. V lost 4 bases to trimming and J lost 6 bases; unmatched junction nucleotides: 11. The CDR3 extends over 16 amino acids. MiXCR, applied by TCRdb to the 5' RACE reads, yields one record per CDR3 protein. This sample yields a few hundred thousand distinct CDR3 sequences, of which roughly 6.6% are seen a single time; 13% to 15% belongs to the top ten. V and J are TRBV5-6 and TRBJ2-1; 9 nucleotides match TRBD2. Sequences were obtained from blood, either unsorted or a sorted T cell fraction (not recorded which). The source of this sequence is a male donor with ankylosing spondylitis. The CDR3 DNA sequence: TGTGCCAGCAGCCTCTTTCCCGGACTAGCGATCAATGAGCAGTTCTTC. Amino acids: CASSLFPGLAINEQFF.